Sequencing of this T cell receptor beta chain was carried out in a study of T cells in Graves' hyperthyroidism and ophthalmopathy. Amplification of TCR beta CDR3 regions used RNA as the template. A set of HTBI primers served as the primers for a first-round RT-PCR of the TCR CDR3. TCRdb re-called the multiplex PCR reads through MiXCR, storing one row per CDR3 protein. The sample contains 350,000 or so distinct CDR3 sequences, 15% to 20% of which appear only once. Trimming took 6 bases from V and 0 from J, leaving 24 bases between them. Germline values: CDR1 DFQATT, CDR2 SNEGSKA (reference sequence). The CDR3 runs 18 residues. The PBMCs had their origin in around 9.1 ml of fresh peripheral blood. Overall study findings and caveats: Most thyroid-expanded clonotypes above 0.001 were also found in blood. Separating ophthalmopathy from stable hyperthyroidism was achieved by a 13 V-J model.

Concerning this clonotype: As yet, its antigen is unknown.

This rearrangement joins TRBV20-1 to TRBJ2-1; D is possibly TRBD1 (7 bases). The clonotype originates from a woman between 50 and 59 years old with Graves' hyperthyroidism. Material: blood. The CDR3 spells CSASSTGIRGSSYNEQFF. CDR3 in DNA: TGCAGTGCCTCGTCGACAGGGATTCGGGGGAGCTCCTACAATGAGCAGTTCTTC.